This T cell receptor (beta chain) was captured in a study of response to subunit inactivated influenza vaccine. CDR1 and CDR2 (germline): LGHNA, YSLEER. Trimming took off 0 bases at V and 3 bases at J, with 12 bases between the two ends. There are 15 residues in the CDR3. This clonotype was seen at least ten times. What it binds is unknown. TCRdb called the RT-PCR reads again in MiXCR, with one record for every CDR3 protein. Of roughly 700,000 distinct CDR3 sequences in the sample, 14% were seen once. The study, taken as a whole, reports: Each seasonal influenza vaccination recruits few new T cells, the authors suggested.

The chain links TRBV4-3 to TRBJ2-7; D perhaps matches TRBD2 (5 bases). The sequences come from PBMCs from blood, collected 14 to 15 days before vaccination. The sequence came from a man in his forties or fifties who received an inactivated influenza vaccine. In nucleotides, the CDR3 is TGCGCCAGCAGCCAAGATTTAGGACTTCTCTACGAGCAGTACTTC. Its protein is CASSQDLGLLYEQYF.